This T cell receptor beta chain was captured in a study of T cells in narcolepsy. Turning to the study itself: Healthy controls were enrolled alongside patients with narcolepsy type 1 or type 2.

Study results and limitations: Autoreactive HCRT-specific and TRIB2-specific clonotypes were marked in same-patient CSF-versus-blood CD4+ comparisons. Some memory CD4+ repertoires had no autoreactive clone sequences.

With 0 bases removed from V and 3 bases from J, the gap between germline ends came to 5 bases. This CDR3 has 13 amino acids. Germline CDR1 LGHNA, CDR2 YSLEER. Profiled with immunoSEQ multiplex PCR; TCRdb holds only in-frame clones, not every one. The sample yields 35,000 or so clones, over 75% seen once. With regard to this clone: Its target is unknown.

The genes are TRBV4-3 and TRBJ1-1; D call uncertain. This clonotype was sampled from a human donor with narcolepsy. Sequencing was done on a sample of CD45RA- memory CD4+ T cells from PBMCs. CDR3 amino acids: CASSQDLYTEAFF. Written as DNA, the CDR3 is TGCGCCAGCAGCCAAGACTTGTACACTGAAGCTTTCTTT.